A single sample gave rise to the 10 T cell receptor beta chains below, sequenced in a study of shared clonotypes between healthy human individuals. Produced via immunoSEQ multiplex PCR; TCRdb's table is partial and in-frame only. Of fewer than 600,000 clones listed, 70% to 80% are singletons. The sample was PBMCs. Receptors were obtained from a woman in her thirties or forties in good health. Some clones in this sample may be carry-over from other donors' samples.

The J gene is TRBJ1-1, the V gene TRBV29-1; D may be TRBD1 (6 bases). The CDR3 runs to 14 residues. V lost 7 bases and J lost 3, with 18 bases in between. In germline, CDR1 is SQVTM, CDR2 ANQGSEA. The CDR3 bases are TGCAGCGCCACTACAGGGAGCTTGGACACTGAAGCTTTCTTT. This encodes CSATTGSLDTEAFF.

This rearrangement joins TRBV28 to TRBJ2-7, with TRBD1 matching 7 bases. The CDR3 totals 13 residues. The V gene end was trimmed by 6 bases and the J gene end by 7 bases; junction bases not matched to a gene: 9. From germline, CDR1 is MDHEN and CDR2 SYDVKM. The CDR3 sequence: CASSTGQTREQYF. The CDR3 DNA follows: TGTGCCAGCAGCACGGGACAGACTCGGGAGCAGTACTTC.

V and J are TRBV27 and TRBJ2-1; TRBD2 matches 16 bases. CDR1 is MNHEY and CDR2 is SMNVEV in the germline V gene (reference sequence). V gave up 6 bases and J gave up 10 bases; unmatched junction bases: 15. The CDR3 consists of 18 residues. CDR3 sequence reads: CASSNGTSGRAWLREQFF. CDR3 in DNA: TGTGCCAGCAGCAACGGGACTAGCGGGAGGGCCTGGTTAAGAGAGCAGTTCTTC.

This clone turned up a few times. The chain links TRBV30 to TRBJ2-2; possibly TRBD1 for D (5 bases). Deletions cut 2 bases from V and 6 bases from J, with 13 bases between. The CDR3 is 14 amino acids. Per the germline V gene, CDR1 is GTSNPN and CDR2 is SVGIG (reference sequence). The CDR3 loop reads CAWSWEQAAGELFF. CDR3 in DNA: TGTGCCTGGAGTTGGGAACAGGCCGCCGGGGAGCTGTTTTTT.

The V gene is TRBV7-8, the J gene TRBJ1-5, with TRBD1 as a possible D gene (6 bases). V lost 1 base to trimming and J lost 0 bases, with 10 bases between them. The CDR3 runs to 16 residues. Germline-derived CDR1 and CDR2 are SGHVS and FQNEAQ. CDR3 bases: TGTGCCAGCAGCTTAGGGGGACACTATAGCAATCAGCCCCAGCATTTT. Its protein product is CASSLGGHYSNQPQHF.

The rearrangement joins TRBV19 to TRBJ2-1, with D perhaps being TRBD1 or TRBD2 (5 bases each). Germline CDR1 LNHDA, CDR2 SQIVND (reference sequence). The CDR3 extends over 17 amino acids. Between the trimmed V and J ends, which lost 6 bases and 2 bases, there was a span of 20 bases. CDR3 bases: TGTGCCAGTAGCCGCGATCGGGGCGGGTCGACCTACAATGAGCAGTTCTTC. Amino acids: CASSRDRGGSTYNEQFF.

The genes are TRBV7-3 and TRBJ1-1; D is perhaps TRBD1 (5 bases). The CDR3 is 13 amino acids. Trimming took off 5 bases at V and 5 bases at J, with 12 bases between the two ends. Germline CDR1 and CDR2: SGHTA and FQGTGA. CDR3: CASSRDRRTEAFF. The CDR3 DNA reads TGTGCCAGCAGCCGGGACCGGCGGACTGAAGCTTTCTTT.

The chain is built from TRBV7-6 and TRBJ2-5; D possibly corresponds to TRBD1 (6 bases). CDR1 and CDR2 from the germline V gene are SGHVS and FNYEAQ. V lost 5 bases, J lost 1 base, and 8 bases lay in between. This CDR3 contains 13 residues. CDR3 in amino acids: CASSRDIQETQYF. The CDR3 DNA reads as TGTGCCAGCAGCCGGGACATCCAAGAGACCCAGTACTTC.

The V call is TRBV11-3, the J call TRBJ2-5; D perhaps matches TRBD1 (8 bases). This CDR3 is built from 15 residues. V gave up 5 bases and J gave up 4 bases, with 17 bases separating them. The germline V gene has CDR1 SGHNT and CDR2 YENEEA. The CDR3 sequence: CASSREGQAGETQYF. Written as DNA, the CDR3 is TGTGCCAGCAGCAGGGAGGGACAGGCGGGAGAGACCCAGTACTTC.

This clone was seen more than once but under ten times. The chain uses TRBV15 and TRBJ2-4; perhaps TRBD1 as D (5 bases). The CDR3 extends over 16 amino acids. The V gene's germline CDR1 is LNHNV and CDR2 YYDKDF (reference sequence). Trimming left V 4 bases short and J 7 bases short, with 20 bases between. CDR3 sequence reads: CATSMLELAQGNIQYF. The CDR3 nucleotides read TGTGCCACCAGCATGTTGGAGTTGGCCCAGGGTAACATTCAGTACTTC.